The T cell receptor beta chain described here comes from a study of cytomegalovirus exposure and HLA in healthy donors. A multiplex PCR was run with 60 Vbeta primers and 13 Jbeta primers. Method: immunoSEQ multiplex PCR; TCRdb's copy keeps in-frame clones and lacks some. Here the sample spans 100,000 or so clones, 74% being singletons. The CDR3 extends over 19 amino acids. Germline V gene sequence: CDR1 SGHNT, CDR2 YYREEE (reference sequence). Trimming removed 3 bases from V and 0 bases from J, with 23 bases in between. Source material: PBMCs. The chain recombines TRBV5-4 with TRBJ2-3; tentative D call: TRBD2 (5 bases). This receptor was taken from a human donor in good health. For the CDR3, the DNA is TGTGCCAGCAGCTGGGCGGGCTCCAGCGGTAAAACTAGCACAGATACGCAGTATTTT. Translation: CASSWAGSSGKTSTDTQYF.